The entry below describes one T cell receptor beta chain. Antigen: not known. The sample comes from a study of identical twins. Study-level results: Where out-of-frame alpha sequences were twin-shared, they showed excess low generation probability. Among beta out-of-frame sequences, excess sharing between twins appeared weaker.

TCRdb analysed the 5' RACE reads with MiXCR anew, one entry per CDR3 protein. The sample lists roughly 480,000 distinct CDR3 sequences, 24% occurring once. Deletions cut 7 bases from V and 1 base from J, with 14 bases between. The CDR3 consists of 15 residues. Per germline, CDR1 MGHDK and CDR2 SYGVNS. The sample was also linked to a second study, of T cells expressing NK-cell markers. As that study records: Sorted CD3+CD56+NKG2C+, CD3+CD56+NKG2C- and CD3+CD56-NKG2C+ T cells supplied TCR beta repertoires.

Sequencing was carried out using CD4+ T cells sorted from blood. The TCR originated in a woman aged 18-35 years in good health. V is TRBV25-1 and J is TRBJ1-3; D is unclear. The CDR3, as DNA: TGTGCCAGCACCTCGGGTACTCGATCTGGAAACACCATATATTTT. Amino acids: CASTSGTRSGNTIYF.